This entry describes one T cell receptor (beta chain). Its specific antigen is unknown. Base qualities are not recorded, but no much larger clone differs from it by a single base. This record comes from a study of cytomegalovirus exposure and HLA in healthy donors (dated 2017 in TCRdb). At the level of the whole study: In an earlier analysis of some 550 of the donors, under 300 Gb of sequence data and approximately 120 million unique TCR beta sequences from about 190 million T cells were reported. Among 398 genotyped donors of the cohort, an average of approximately 250,000 unique TCR beta nucleotide sequences were sequenced per donor, around 20% of them non-productive. Genome-wide SNP genotypes for about 60% of the roughly 700 donors were used in a later genetic analysis, which treated that subset as a discovery cohort. Roughly 290 gigabases of sequencing data and approximately 92 million unique TCR sequences made up an early release that covered approximately 620 HLA-typed donors. In a later analysis, previously published TCR beta repertoires from some 640 donors were re-analyzed and high-resolution HLA genotyping was added so that TCR occurrence patterns could be studied. Every repertoire in the discovery cohort had been generated on one and the same sequencing platform. High-throughput TCR immunosequencing, statistical association of individual TCRs with disease status, and machine learning were combined to predict cytomegalovirus infection status. Among the roughly 390 genotyped donors, approximately 77% belonged to the genetic ancestry cluster associated with self-reported Caucasian donors. The aim of the study was to test whether cataloging public T cell receptors could identify signatures of past pathogen exposure. To decide whether each TCR beta V gene segment behaved as functional or pseudogenic, an earlier analysis of 587 of the donors relied on high-throughput TCR beta sequencing. Four or five DR-DQ haplotypes were handled as single units for association and clustering because linkage in the cohort was strong. Using immunosequencing, the study profiled T cell repertoires from about 620 subjects and related those repertoires to cytomegalovirus serostatus. The later analysis used no new phenotypic data to find candidate immune exposures, relying instead on TCR beta sequences and their occurrence across donors. Class I and class II HLA loci were covered by the typing at four-digit resolution. Besides the first cohort of hundreds of subjects, a separate validation cohort made up of 120 different subjects was used. Alongside the repertoire data, information on donor age, sex, ethnicity and CMV serostatus was compiled. Typing coverage varied by locus: roughly 629-640 donors for A, B, C, DRB1 and DQB1; roughly 560 for DQA1; around 610 for DPA1; about 450 for DPB1. Study-wide conclusions, independent of this receptor: According to a later genetic analysis, donors in an Asian-associated ancestry cluster had fewer N-insertions in productive TCRs than the approximately 700-donor mean. The authors suggested that the approach could potentially be extended to other disease states and immunological phenotypes. Roughly uniform sequencing depth across donors was assumed in presence/absence analyses, although this assumption may not hold. The 87-base-pair reads could not distinguish some IMGT-functional V segments, including TRBV6-2 and TRBV6-3, so those segments were excluded. Most TCR sequences were seen in very few donors, while some public TCRs were found in many individuals. Compared with equally common non-associated chains, HLA-associated TCR beta chains in a later analysis were more clonally expanded and had lower generation probabilities. The study gave a list of over 150 TCR beta chains associated with cytomegalovirus. Linkage disequilibrium might explain the correlated functional status among segregating V segments, but an unknown experimental factor could not be excluded. Specific HLA alleles were associated with roughly 16,000 TCR beta sequences at a false discovery rate of 0.05 in a later analysis. Strong co-occurrence of HLA alleles, especially DR and DQ, made assigning TCR associations to individual alleles difficult. This cohort had only TCR beta chains sequenced, and the lack of alpha or paired-chain data limited which features could be detected. An earlier analysis of around 500 of the donors showed that most TCR beta V segments appeared in productive rearrangements either about 90% or about 30% of the time, which broadly matched IMGT annotations. For the cohort, immune exposure information was limited to CMV serostatus. Because HLA typing was missing for some donors at each locus, association tests included only the typed subset. A cluster of highly shared sequence variants was judged likely to represent a technical artifact of the sequencing pipeline. According to a later analysis, TCR association rates differed among HLA loci, with DRB1 alleles showing the most associated TCRs and HLA-C alleles showing the fewest. A few of the identified cytomegalovirus-associated TCR beta chains were confirmed in vitro to be specific for cytomegalovirus antigens. The classifier was reported to diagnose cytomegalovirus status with high specificity and sensitivity in both the original cohort and the validation cohort. Most CMV-associated TCR beta chains appeared to be HLA-restricted in a later analysis, and the HLA associations seemed to be driven largely by CMV exposure. Because counts were too low, some 17 rarely observed V segments, including chromosome 9 orphons, were excluded from the earlier analysis of 587 of the donors. In a later analysis, several top co-occurrence clusters were reported to appear linked to parvovirus B19, influenza, CMV and Epstein-Barr virus. A further reported finding was that TCR beta sequences accurately predicted the HLA-A and HLA-B alleles for most subjects in the first cohort. A later genetic analysis associated a missense DCLRE1C variant with V-gene and J-gene trimming of TCR beta chains, and an independent cohort replicated the association.

Libraries were built with the immunoSEQ multiplex PCR assay. A mixture of 60 forward primers for TCR Vbeta segments and 13 reverse primers for TCR Jbeta segments was used in the multiplex PCR. The CDR3 region of rearranged TCR beta genes was amplified from genomic DNA with a multiplex PCR assay. The amplified TCR beta libraries were sequenced on the Illumina HiSeq System as 87-base-pair reads. The published analysis was carried out like this. Across the 640 or so repertoires, a later analysis counted about 81 million unique TCR beta chains, some 11 million of which were shared by at least two donors. Raw reads were error-corrected and collapsed into unique sequences with a nearest-neighbor algorithm that merged closely related sequences to remove PCR and sequencing errors. V, D and J gene segments were assigned by aligning CDR3 sequences to IMGT reference sequences. For a sequence to be retained, a match of at least six nucleotides to both a V gene segment and a J gene segment was required. Rearrangements were called productive when the CDR3 lacked stop codons and stayed in frame with V and J; all others were non-productive. CDR3 was defined by IMGT convention, running from the second conserved V-encoded cysteine to the conserved J-encoded phenylalanine. Sequences without an unambiguous match to a single V gene segment were excluded from the earlier analysis of approximately 560 of the donors. In an earlier analysis of approximately 550 of the donors, V segments were called functional above 56.7% productive rearrangements and were called segregating when the between-donor standard deviation exceeded 5%. A statistical classification framework was developed to diagnose cytomegalovirus status using the catalog of TCR beta chain sequences. V and J gene assignment, in a later analysis, came from comparing TCR nucleotide sequences with IMGT/GENE-DB human TR gene sequences. The TCRdist pipeline was used in a later analysis to assign CDR3 sequences and most-parsimonious VDJ recombination scenarios. A later analysis defined each TCR beta chain by its CDR3 amino acid sequence plus V-gene family, and excluded reads lacking a unique V-gene family. In a later analysis, fewer than 650 highly shared, low-generation-probability nucleotide sequences were removed to address suspected cross-contamination and a sequencing artifact. For each public chain, a later analysis derived a clonal expansion index from normalized ranks of inferred template counts within each repertoire. Generation probabilities in a later analysis came from a VDJ recombination model fitted to out-of-frame rearrangements, and those results were checked against IGoR. In a later analysis, TCR-TCR, TCR-HLA and TCR-CMV co-occurrence was scored with hypergeometric tests, and a repertoire-size bias correction was applied to TCR pairs. A later analysis estimated false discovery rates by permuting HLA or CMV assignments 20 times. In a later analysis, co-occurring TCRs were grouped using DBSCAN, with TCRdist sequence similarity added in when clustering inside HLA-allele-positive subsets. Co-occurrence clustering excluded repertoires with fewer than 30,000 or more than 120,000 public chains, plus five with anomalous nucleotide sharing. Entries here come from immuneACCESS through TCRdb and include only in-frame sequences with V and J called. Some clones fail to appear in such tables; in the studies checked, an unresolved V gene covers under half of the shortfall, and the cause of the remainder is unknown. The V and J calls and clone size are taken from that table; D and trimming were inferred from the DNA. The sample records more than 110,000 clones, roughly three quarters of which are singletons. The ten largest account for around 4.9% of the sample.

Trimming at the junction amounts to 2 bases on V and 5 bases on J, and the germline ends lie 16 bases apart. In the germline V gene, CDR1 corresponds to MNHNS and CDR2 to SASEGT. The CDR3, cysteine through phenylalanine, is 16 amino acids long. Only the CDR3 part of the read is kept: 48 bases, read in frame from the first base. The cohort consisted of 670 or so healthy bone marrow donors. At the time of sampling, every cohort member was nominally healthy, though immune exposures that went unrecorded were likely present. The donor was CMV seronegative and belonged to the group of over 350 seronegative cohort members. A peripheral blood sample was provided by each donor, and peripheral blood mononuclear cells were used for TCR beta sequencing. The Qiagen DNeasy Blood Extraction Kit was used to extract genomic DNA from the blood cell samples.

The source material was PBMCs. This sequence was found in a male donor in good health and CMV-seronegative. Recombination connected TRBV6-1 to TRBJ2-1; 5 matching bases give a weak D call of TRBD1. The CDR3 sequence is CASSEKVRTSHNEQFF. The nucleotides are TGTGCCAGCAGTGAAAAGGTCCGGACATCCCACAATGAGCAGTTCTTC.